Below, one T cell receptor (beta chain) is given with its context. Its antigen remains unknown. Germline lookup yields CDR1 LNHDA and CDR2 SQIVND (reference sequence). This CDR3 has 14 residues. The trim removed 9 bases at V and 4 bases at J, leaving 5 bases unmatched. At least 3 on the Clinical Activity Score was recorded for ophthalmopathy patients, who also had NOSPECS grade at least 4 and duration under 3 months. This entry is derived from a study of T cells in Graves' hyperthyroidism and ophthalmopathy. TCR beta CDR3 region amplification was performed from RNA transcripts. HTBI primers drove first-round RT-PCR of the TCR CDR3. TCRdb re-analysed the multiplex PCR reads in MiXCR, keeping a single row per CDR3 protein. The profile covers hundreds of thousands of distinct CDR3 sequences, with 14% to 15% appearing a single time and roughly 13% taken by the ten largest. Whole-study results and caveats: Blood also held most thyroid clonotypes expanded beyond 0.001. Ophthalmopathy was model-predicted a median about six months pre-onset.

The rearrangement links TRBV19 to TRBJ2-3, with 12 nucleotides matching TRBD1. The sample taken for sequencing was blood. This receptor was taken from a man between 18 and 29 years old with Graves' ophthalmopathy. The CDR3 DNA is TGTGCCAGCGGGGACAGGGGGCTCTCAGATACGCAGTATTTT. This encodes CASGDRGLSDTQYF.